Listed below are T cell receptor beta chains from one sample, sequenced in a study of blood T cell repertoires in COVID-19. Some clones are missing from TCRdb's copy, which holds only in-frame ones; the method was immunoSEQ multiplex PCR. The sample has 90,000 to 150,000 clones, 87% seen once. The sequenced sample consisted of peripheral blood. These receptor sequences come from a human donor in a cohort sampled during active COVID-19. Each CDR3 is given with its conserved first and last residue. D genes are given only for firm matches. Part of the rows lack a size; the others show once, few, many or a class for expanded clones.

abundance	d_gene	v_gene	j_gene	CDR3aa	CDR3nt
-	-	TRBV19	TRBJ2-7	CASSKVQGSHYEQYF	TGTGCCAGTAGCAAAGTGCAGGGTAGCCACTACGAGCAGTACTTC
-	-	TRBV11-3	TRBJ2-7	CASSSKTRRPVYEQYF	TGTGCCAGCAGCTCAAAAACTAGGCGTCCCGTCTACGAGCAGTACTTC
-	-	TRBV6-5	TRBJ2-2	CASSWSRDTGELFF	TGTGCCAGCAGTTGGAGTCGGGACACCGGGGAGCTGTTTTTT
-	-	TRBV6-1	TRBJ1-2	CASSELGTHGYTF	TGTGCCAGCAGTGAATTAGGGACACATGGCTACACCTTC
-	-	TRBV28	TRBJ1-1	CASSPRGVPFF	TGTGCCAGCAGTCCCCGGGGTGTGCCTTTCTTT
-	TRBD1	TRBV29-1	TRBJ2-5	CSVIQGARETQYF	TGCAGCGTTATCCAGGGGGCGCGAGAGACCCAGTACTTC
-	-	TRBV6-2/TRBV6-3	TRBJ2-1	CASSYSTGAYNEQFF	TGTGCCAGCAGTTACTCGACGGGAGCCTACAATGAGCAGTTCTTC
-	TRBD1	TRBV5-1	TRBJ2-7	CASSSDRGRSQQYF	TGCGCCAGCAGTTCTGACAGGGGGCGGTCGCAGCAGTACTTC
-	-	TRBV4-1	TRBJ2-1	CASSQDSQGIYNEQFF	TGCGCCAGCAGCCAAGATTCGCAGGGGATCTACAATGAGCAGTTCTTC
-	TRBD2	TRBV7-2	TRBJ2-5	CATRGLAGQETQYF	TGTGCCACCAGGGGCCTAGCGGGCCAAGAGACCCAGTACTTC
-	-	TRBV29-1	TRBJ1-3	CSVRGQGNTIYF	TGCAGCGTTCGGGGTCAAGGAAACACCATATATTTT
-	TRBD2	TRBV6-1	TRBJ2-7	CASTDLAGGLPGSYEQYF	TGTGCCAGCACTGATCTAGCGGGGGGGCTTCCCGGATCCTACGAGCAGTACTTC
few	TRBD1	TRBV6-1	TRBJ2-3	CASSEARDRVLTDTQYF	TGTGCCAGCAGTGAAGCGCGGGACAGGGTACTCACAGATACGCAGTATTTT
-	-	TRBV3-1/TRBV3-2	TRBJ1-6	CASSQAGSAWSSYNSPLHF	TGTGCCAGCAGCCAAGCTGGATCGGCTTGGAGCTCCTATAATTCACCCCTCCACTTT
-	TRBD1	TRBV19	TRBJ1-5	CASRDRRFNQPQHF	TGTGCCAGCCGGGACAGAAGGTTCAATCAGCCCCAGCATTTT
-	-	TRBV14	TRBJ2-2	CASSNQAGSNTGELFF	TGTGCCAGCAGCAACCAGGCAGGCTCGAACACCGGGGAGCTGTTTTTT
-	TRBD2	TRBV6-5	TRBJ2-1	CASSPLSGGYNEQFF	TGTGCCAGCAGCCCCCTTAGCGGGGGCTACAATGAGCAGTTCTTC
-	-	TRBV7-8	TRBJ2-2	CASSPPIANTGELFF	TGTGCCAGCAGCCCACCTATAGCGAACACCGGGGAGCTGTTTTTT
-	TRBD1	TRBV19	TRBJ1-1	CASSTPGQVLNTEAFF	TGTGCCAGTAGTACACCGGGACAGGTTTTAAACACTGAAGCTTTCTTT
-	-	TRBV12-3/TRBV12-4	TRBJ2-1	CASSSVLYNEQFF	TGTGCCAGCAGTTCGGTCCTCTACAATGAGCAGTTCTTC
once	TRBD1	TRBV24-1	TRBJ1-2	CATSTGQGRGYTF	TGTGCCACCAGTACTGGACAGGGGAGAGGCTACACCTTC
-	TRBD2	TRBV6-6	TRBJ2-7	CASSYPATGGQEQYF	TGTGCCAGCAGTTACCCTGCTACGGGAGGTCAGGAGCAGTACTTC
-	TRBD2	TRBV19	TRBJ2-1	CASSISSGTNNEQFF	TGTGCCAGTAGTATATCATCCGGGACTAACAATGAGCAGTTCTTC
-	TRBD1	TRBV4-1	TRBJ1-4	CASSQVRGEKLFF	TGCGCCAGCAGCCAAGTCAGGGGGGAAAAACTGTTTTTT
-	-	TRBV5-1	TRBJ1-2	CASSLGQTYGYTF	TGCGCCAGCAGCTTGGGACAAACCTATGGCTACACCTTC
-	-	TRBV20-1	TRBJ1-1	CSASQGRSEAFF	TGCAGTGCTAGTCAGGGCAGAAGCGAAGCTTTCTTT
-	TRBD1	TRBV18	TRBJ1-3	CASSPRWGQALSGNTIYF	TGTGCCAGCTCACCACGATGGGGACAGGCGCTCTCTGGAAACACCATATATTTT
-	TRBD2	TRBV19	TRBJ2-3	CASSPGTSGPGTQYF	TGTGCCAGTAGTCCCGGGACTAGCGGTCCTGGGACGCAGTATTTT
few	-	TRBV7-9	TRBJ2-5	CASSLAGVETQYF	TGTGCCAGCAGCTTAGCCGGAGTTGAGACCCAGTACTTC
-	TRBD2	TRBV5-1	TRBJ2-3	CASSLGTSGRITDTQYF	TGCGCCAGCAGCCTTGGGACTAGCGGGAGGATCACAGATACGCAGTATTTT
-	-	TRBV19	TRBJ1-5	CASRQEEGINQPQHF	TGTGCCAGTAGACAGGAGGAGGGTATCAATCAGCCCCAGCATTTT
-	-	TRBV4-1	TRBJ2-5	CASSQVGREETQYF	TGCGCCAGCAGCCAAGTAGGCAGGGAAGAGACCCAGTACTTC
-	TRBD1	TRBV5-4	TRBJ1-2	CASSGTPGQNYGYTF	TGTGCCAGCAGCGGGACCCCGGGACAGAACTATGGCTACACCTTC
-	TRBD1	TRBV6-1	TRBJ1-1	CASSDPNRDRGELNTEAFF	TGTGCCAGCAGTGACCCTAACCGGGACAGGGGGGAATTGAACACTGAAGCTTTCTTT
-	TRBD2	TRBV27	TRBJ2-5	CASRRSGGARETQYF	TGTGCCAGCAGACGAAGCGGGGGGGCCCGGGAGACCCAGTACTTC
-	TRBD1	TRBV19	TRBJ1-1	CASSITLGQPNTEAFF	TGTGCCAGTAGTATAACCCTGGGACAGCCGAACACTGAAGCTTTCTTT
-	-	TRBV11-2	TRBJ2-1	CASRIERGGEQFF	TGTGCCAGCAGAATAGAGCGTGGGGGGGAGCAGTTCTTC
once	-	TRBV27	TRBJ2-3	CASSFIADTQYF	TGTGCCAGCAGTTTTATAGCAGATACGCAGTATTTT
-	TRBD1	TRBV7-8	TRBJ1-2	CASSYGRGPDYGYTF	TGTGCCAGCAGTTATGGCAGGGGGCCGGACTATGGCTACACCTTC
-	TRBD1	TRBV28	TRBJ1-5	CASVATGGHQPQHF	TGTGCCAGCGTGGCCACAGGGGGACATCAGCCCCAGCATTTT
-	-	TRBV6-5	TRBJ1-2	CASRGGYGYTF	TGTGCCAGCAGGGGGGGCTATGGCTACACCTTC
-	TRBD2	TRBV24-1	TRBJ2-5	CATSDSTSGGQETQYF	TGTGCCACCAGTGATTCTACTAGCGGGGGGCAGGAGACCCAGTACTTC
-	-	TRBV18	TRBJ2-5	CASSPRVSAQETQYF	TGTGCCAGCTCACCACGGGTTAGCGCGCAAGAGACCCAGTACTTC
once	-	TRBV12-3/TRBV12-4	TRBJ1-1	CASIMRQVTEAFF	TGTGCCAGCATTATGAGACAGGTCACTGAAGCTTTCTTT
-	TRBD2	TRBV5-1	TRBJ2-1	CASSLAGTSNEQFF	TGCGCCAGCAGCTTGGCCGGGACTAGCAATGAGCAGTTCTTC
-	-	TRBV29-1	TRBJ2-7	CSVGESSEQYF	TGCAGCGTTGGAGAGTCGAGCGAGCAGTACTTC